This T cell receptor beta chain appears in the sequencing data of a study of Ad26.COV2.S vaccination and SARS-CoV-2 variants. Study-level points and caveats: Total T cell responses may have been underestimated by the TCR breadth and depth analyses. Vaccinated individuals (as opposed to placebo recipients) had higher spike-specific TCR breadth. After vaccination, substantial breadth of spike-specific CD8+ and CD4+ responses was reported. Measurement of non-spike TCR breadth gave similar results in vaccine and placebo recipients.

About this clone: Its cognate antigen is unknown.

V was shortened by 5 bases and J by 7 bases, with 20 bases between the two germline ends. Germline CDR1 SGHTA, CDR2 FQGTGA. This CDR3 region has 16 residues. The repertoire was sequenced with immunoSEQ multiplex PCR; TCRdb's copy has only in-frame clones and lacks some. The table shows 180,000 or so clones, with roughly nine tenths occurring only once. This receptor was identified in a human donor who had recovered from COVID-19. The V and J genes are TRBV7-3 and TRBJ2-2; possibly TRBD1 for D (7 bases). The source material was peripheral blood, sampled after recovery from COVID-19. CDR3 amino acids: CASSDPGGNRDGELFF. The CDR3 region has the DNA TGTGCCAGCAGCGATCCAGGGGGGAATAGGGACGGGGAGCTGTTTTTT.